This T cell receptor (beta chain) was profiled in a study of T cell responses to AZD1222 COVID-19 vaccine. The overall study: Pooled together were second doses at about 4 or about 12 weeks.

CDR3 length equals 14 residues. Germline lookup yields CDR1 SNHLY and CDR2 FYNNEI. Produced via immunoSEQ multiplex PCR; TCRdb's table is partial and in-frame only. The repertoire holds a few hundred thousand clones, with 80% to 95% as singletons. Study observations and caveats: A reported finding is that nearly half of spike-specific TCRs target unmutated variant regions. None of the repertoires were sampled until the peak T cell response had passed.

About this clone itself: Its antigen is not identified. Compared with germline, one end of the junction differs, possibly owing to a read error.

Sequencing used peripheral blood, obtained on day 0 of AZD1222 vaccination. The receptor was isolated from an adult in good health. The genes are TRBV2 and TRBJ2-5; no clear D. Here the CDR3 reads CASSYGTAKEPQYF. The CDR3 nucleotides read TGTGCCAGCAGCTACGGAACGGCCAAAGAGCCCCAGTACTTC.